Sequencing of this T cell receptor (beta chain) was carried out in a study of OX40 agonist ivuxolimab in advanced cancers. Study summary: Patients in the trial were receiving intravenous ivuxolimab every 2 weeks, at doses of 0.01 to 10 mg/kg. The diagnoses of dose-escalation patients were hepatocellular carcinoma, melanoma, renal cell or head and neck cancer. With a range of roughly 20 to 80, age averaged approximately 55 years, and 75% to 90% were male.

Trimming cost V 1 base and J 6 bases, with 10 bases left between them. Germline CDR1 MGHDK, CDR2 SYGVNS. The length of the CDR3 is 14 residues. Sequencing was performed with immunoSEQ multiplex PCR; in TCRdb, only in-frame clones are kept and a portion is missing. The sample records about 46,000 clones, 89% being singletons. In the case of this clone: The antigen remains unidentified.

Study-wide findings and caveats: At doses 0.1 to 3.0 mg/kg, CD4+ and CD8+ clones expanded.

Sequenced here: CD4+ or CD8+ T cells sorted from blood, sampled in a trial of the OX40 agonist ivuxolimab. The V call is TRBV25-1, the J call TRBJ1-5; D possibly corresponds to TRBD1 (5 bases). This clonotype was obtained from an adult with an advanced solid tumor such as melanoma, head and neck, liver or kidney cancer. The CDR3 is CASSEFGAGQPQHF. CDR3 nucleotides: TGTGCCAGCAGTGAATTTGGGGCGGGTCAGCCCCAGCATTTT.